These T cell receptor beta chains were read from a single sample in a study of cytomegalovirus exposure and HLA in healthy donors. TCRdb's copy holds only in-frame clones and misses some; the assay was immunoSEQ multiplex PCR. The repertoire consists of 100,000 to 150,000 clones, with less than 80% occurring once and the leading ten covering around 1.8%. Material for sequencing was PBMCs. These receptors were collected from a man between 45 and 60 years old in good health and CMV-seronegative. The CDR3 runs from the conserved cysteine through the conserved F or W. A D gene is named only where the DNA matches it firmly. Clone sizes are given selectively: once, few, many, or a class where the clone is expanded.

14	TRBV5-1	.	TRBJ1-2	.	CASSLAPENYGYTF	TGCGCCAGCAGCTTGGCTCCAGAAAACTATGGCTACACCTTC
13	TRBV19	.	TRBJ1-2	.	CASHSSGDYGYTF	TGTGCCAGTCATAGTTCAGGGGACTATGGCTACACCTTC
12	TRBV28	.	TRBJ1-2	.	CASSPGYHGYTF	TGTGCCAGCAGTCCAGGGTATCATGGCTACACCTTC
15	TRBV2	.	TRBJ2-1	TRBD2	CASSEGTSVLNEQFF	TGTGCCAGCAGTGAAGGGACTAGCGTCCTCAATGAGCAGTTCTTC
15	TRBV5-8	.	TRBJ1-2	.	CASSLGERGYYGYTF	TGTGCCAGCAGCTTGGGTGAAAGAGGCTACTATGGCTACACCTTC
14	TRBV4-1	.	TRBJ2-1	.	CASSQAGFYNEQFF	TGCGCCAGCAGCCAAGCGGGTTTCTACAATGAGCAGTTCTTC
13	TRBV5-4	few	TRBJ1-1	.	CASLAVPNTEAFF	TGTGCCAGCCTGGCAGTCCCGAACACTGAAGCTTTCTTT
17	TRBV4-1	once	TRBJ1-3	.	CASSLLLGPYSGNTIYF	TGCGCCAGCAGCCTCCTATTGGGGCCGTACTCTGGAAACACCATATATTTT
14	TRBV6-6	few	TRBJ1-1	TRBD1	CASSYLQGGTEAFF	TGTGCCAGCAGTTACTTACAGGGGGGGACTGAAGCTTTCTTT
14	TRBV28	.	TRBJ1-6	.	CASSFSGSNSPLHF	TGTGCCAGCAGTTTTTCGGGGAGCAATTCACCCCTCCACTTT
15	TRBV4-3	.	TRBJ2-5	TRBD1	CASSQGGTGEETQYF	TGCGCCAGCAGCCAAGGTGGGACAGGGGAAGAGACCCAGTACTTC
16	TRBV5-4	.	TRBJ1-3	.	CASSLEAGGSGNTIYF	TGTGCCAGCAGCTTGGAGGCAGGAGGATCTGGAAACACCATATATTTT
15	TRBV4-2	.	TRBJ2-1	TRBD2	CASSPPSGGSNEQFF	TGTGCCAGCAGCCCCCCTAGCGGGGGTTCCAATGAGCAGTTCTTC
11	TRBV6-1	.	TRBJ1-2	.	CASRGSWGYTF	TGTGCCAGCCGGGGTTCTTGGGGCTACACCTTC
15	TRBV7-2	.	TRBJ2-2	.	CASSLATSNTGELFF	TGTGCCAGCAGCTTAGCCACGAGCAACACCGGGGAGCTGTTTTTT
16	TRBV5-1	.	TRBJ2-1	TRBD2	CASSQELAGGTDEQFF	TGCGCCAGCAGCCAAGAACTAGCGGGGGGGACCGACGAGCAGTTCTTC
14	TRBV18	.	TRBJ1-1	TRBD1	CASSPTGGDGAAFF	TGTGCCAGCTCACCGACAGGGGGCGATGGAGCAGCTTTCTTT
13	TRBV7-2	once	TRBJ2-2	.	CASSFINTGELFF	TGTGCCAGCAGCTTCATTAACACCGGGGAGCTGTTTTTT
17	TRBV19	.	TRBJ2-5	TRBD2	CASSGTAGGEGGETQYF	TGTGCCAGTAGTGGCACCGCGGGGGGCGAAGGGGGAGAGACCCAGTACTTC
15	TRBV5-1	.	TRBJ1-5	TRBD1	CASSLRPGGDQPQHF	TGCGCCAGCAGCTTGAGGCCAGGGGGTGATCAGCCCCAGCATTTT
16	TRBV29-1	.	TRBJ1-2	TRBD1	CSVAGTGGISNYGYTF	TGCAGCGTGGCCGGGACAGGGGGCATTTCGAACTATGGCTACACCTTC
15	TRBV6-6	.	TRBJ1-1	.	CASSYPQGRGTEAFF	TGTGCCAGCAGTTACCCCCAAGGCAGGGGCACTGAAGCTTTCTTT
15	TRBV5-1	.	TRBJ1-6	TRBD1	CASSPGTGANSPLHF	TGCGCCAGCAGCCCCGGGACAGGCGCAAATTCACCCCTCCACTTT
12	TRBV2	.	TRBJ1-5	.	CASGESGQPQHF	TGTGCCAGCGGGGAGTCCGGGCAGCCCCAGCATTTT
16	TRBV5-1	few	TRBJ1-1	.	CASSLGAGLMNTEAFF	TGCGCCAGCAGCTTGGGAGCAGGTTTGATGAACACTGAAGCTTTCTTT
15	TRBV28	.	TRBJ2-3	.	CASSLLEGGADTQYF	TGTGCCAGCAGTTTGTTGGAGGGGGGGGCAGATACGCAGTATTTT
15	TRBV19	.	TRBJ1-2	TRBD1	CASSPQGTANYGYTF	TGTGCCAGTAGTCCACAGGGGACAGCTAACTATGGCTACACCTTC
14	TRBV6-1	.	TRBJ1-2	.	CASRGSGRADGYTF	TGTGCCAGCAGGGGAAGTGGCAGGGCTGACGGCTACACCTTC